Below, one T cell receptor beta chain is given with its context. As yet, its antigen is unknown. The sample originates from a study of cytomegalovirus exposure and HLA in healthy donors. With 60 Vbeta and 13 Jbeta primers, the PCR was carried out. The assay was immunoSEQ multiplex PCR, and TCRdb's table has in-frame clones only and misses some. The sample lists 100,000 to 150,000 clones, about 78% occurring once. Germline V CDR1 and CDR2: SGHTA, FQGTGA. CDR3 length: 14 amino acids. The V end was cut by 0 bases, the J end by 4 bases, with 7 bases between. Broader study findings: In a later analysis, common viral pathogens appeared linked to several of the most significant clusters. A few V segments could not be told apart, such as TRBV6-2 and TRBV6-3, and were left out. In a later analysis, TCR beta V- and J-gene trimming showed a link to a missense DCLRE1C variant. Data from an earlier analysis indicated that most TCR beta V segments were productive either about 87% or about 30% of the time.

This chain links TRBV7-3 with TRBJ1-5; D is uncertain. Sample: PBMCs. This receptor was taken from a female donor in good health and CMV-seronegative. The CDR3 nucleotides read TGTGCCAGCAGCTTAACTGGAGGGAATCAGCCCCAGCATTTT. It encodes CASSLTGGNQPQHF.